The next 10 T cell receptor beta chains were all read from a single sample in a study of early T cells in non-severe SARS-CoV-2 infection. Via MiXCR, TCRdb re-called the 5' RACE reads, giving one row per CDR3 protein. The repertoire holds just over 65,000 distinct CDR3 sequences, with less than 15% as singletons. The specimen sequenced was whole blood. The receptors derive from an adult who was a healthcare worker with PCR-confirmed SARS-CoV-2 infection or an uninfected control (not recorded which).

This clonotype was detected a few times. V and J are TRBV7-9 and TRBJ2-1; 8 bases align to TRBD2. The CDR3 extends over 18 amino acids. Germline CDR1 reads SEHNR; CDR2 reads FQNEAQ (reference sequence). With 5 bases clipped from V and 7 bases from J, the junction kept 19 bases outside the gene matches. The CDR3 protein is CASSPSPTSGRHRNEQFF. CDR3 nucleotide sequence: TGTGCCAGCAGCCCAAGCCCAACTAGCGGCAGACACCGAAATGAGCAGTTCTTC.

This clonotype appeared many times. The chain links TRBV27 to TRBJ2-3, with no clear D. The CDR3 spans 13 residues. The ends were cut back, 5 bases at V and 2 bases at J, with 8 bases in the middle. Germline V CDR1 and CDR2: MNHEY, SMNVEV (reference sequence). The CDR3 is CASSPRATDTQYF. CDR3 in DNA: TGTGCCAGCAGTCCTAGGGCCACAGATACGCAGTATTTT.

The sample holds many counts of this clonotype. The chain carries TRBV2 and TRBJ2-1; 9 bases fit TRBD1. This CDR3 has 15 amino acids. Germline V gives CDR1 SNHLY, CDR2 FYNNEI. V shed 5 bases and J 0 bases; nucleotides not matched to a gene: 2. The CDR3 DNA sequence: TGTGCCAGCAGTCGGGACAGGGCCTCCTACAATGAGCAGTTCTTC. Translating gives CASSRDRASYNEQFF. The full variable domain, its missing parts supplied by reference TRBV2 and TRBJ2-1, is EPEVTQTPSHQVTQMGQEVILRCVPISNHLYFYWYRQILGQKVEFLVSFYNNEISEKSEIFDDQFSVERPDGSNFTLKIRSTKLEDSAMYFCASSRDRASYNEQFFGPGTRLTVL.

This clonotype appeared many times. CDR3 DNA: TGTGCCAGCCGAAGACACTCTGGGGCCAACGTCCTGACTTTC. Translation: CASRRHSGANVLTF. V is TRBV28 and J is TRBJ2-6; no definite D call. CDR1 and CDR2 from the germline V gene are MDHEN and SYDVKM. The V gene lost 8 bases and the J gene lost 0 bases, with 8 bases spanning the gap. This CDR3 is 14 amino acids long. Together with reference TRBV28 and TRBJ2-6, the CDR3 gives the full variable domain: DVKVTQSSRYLVKRTGEKVFLECVQDMDHENMFWYRQDPGLGLRLIYFSYDVKMKEKGDIPEGYSVSREKKERFSLILESASTNQTSMYLCASRRHSGANVLTFGAGSRLTVL.

In this sample, this clonotype turned up a few times. This chain links TRBV7-9 with TRBJ1-1; no reliable D call. CDR3 length: 11 amino acids. Per germline, CDR1 SEHNR and CDR2 FQNEAQ (reference sequence). V lost 7 bases, J lost 6 bases, and 9 bases lay in between. This CDR3 is CASTPGPEAFF. The CDR3 coding sequence is TGTGCCAGCACCCCCGGCCCTGAAGCTTTCTTT.

This clonotype was observed many times. CDR3 region: CASSSNRGSVQETQYF. CDR3 nucleotides: TGTGCCAGCAGCTCAAACAGGGGGTCCGTGCAAGAGACCCAGTACTTC. This sequence joins TRBV7-9 and TRBJ2-5; 8 bases are a match to TRBD1. Trimming at V came to 4 bases and at J to 2 bases, leaving 9 bases not matched to a gene. The germline CDR1 and CDR2 sequences are SEHNR and FQNEAQ (reference sequence). The CDR3 has 16 residues.

As concerns this clonotype: A junction boundary mismatches the germline segment, possibly from a read error. The chain combines TRBV7-9 with TRBJ2-7, with D possibly TRBD2 on 5 matching bases. The germline V gene encodes CDR1 SEHNR and CDR2 FQNEAQ (reference sequence). This CDR3 has 16 amino acids. This CDR3 reads CASSLVDYKSSYERYF. Written as DNA, the CDR3 is TGTGCCAGCAGCTTAGTAGACTACAAGAGCTCCTACGAGCGGTACTTC. The full variable domain, rest sourced from reference TRBV7-9 and TRBJ2-7, is DTGVSQNPRHKITKRGQNVTFRCDPISEHNRLYWYRQTLGQGPEFLTYFQNEAQLEKSRLLSDRFSAERPKGSFSTLEIQRTEQGDSAMYLCASSLVDYKSSYERYFGPGTRLTVT.

The gene calls are TRBV14 and TRBJ2-7; D gene unclear. Germline CDR1 reads SGHDN; CDR2 reads FVKESK. V gave up 0 bases and J gave up 6 bases, with 12 bases separating them. This CDR3 contains 14 residues. In nucleotides, the CDR3 is TGTGCCAGCAGCCAAGATTATCGCGGACCCGAGCAGTACTTC. It translates to CASSQDYRGPEQYF.

As for this clonotype: Since a much larger clone is just one base distant, this may be a read error. The chain couples TRBV29-1 to TRBJ1-1; the D is unclear. Trimming removed 6 bases from V and 1 base from J, with 12 bases in between. The CDR3 length is 13 residues. Germline-derived CDR1 and CDR2 are SQVTM and ANQGSEA. This chain's CDR3 is CSVALSWNTEAFF. DNA of the CDR3: TGCAGCGTCGCCTTGTCATGGAACACTGAAGCTTTCTTT.

The chain joins TRBV29-1 to TRBJ2-1; a possible D gene is TRBD1 (5 bases). V was pared by 5 bases and J by 7 bases, with 24 bases between. The CDR3 consists of 16 residues. Germline V gives CDR1 SQVTM, CDR2 ANQGSEA. CDR3 residues: CSVSLGRSSLGNEQFF. The CDR3 DNA follows: TGCAGCGTTAGTCTGGGGCGGAGTTCTCTGGGGAATGAGCAGTTCTTC.